The rows below give T cell receptor beta chains drawn from one sample of a study of blood T cell repertoires in COVID-19. TCRdb keeps only in-frame clones here, not all; method: immunoSEQ multiplex PCR. Of about 430,000 clones in the sample, 88% were seen once. The material sequenced was PBMCs or T cells enriched from blood (not recorded which). The receptors shown here come from a woman between 18 and 30 years old who had been exposed to COVID-19. Each CDR3 is given without its conserved first and last residue. The listing skips clone size in some rows; elsewhere it reads once, few, many or a size class.

-,TRBJ1-5,TRBV19,ASSIGDRGHKPQH
-,TRBJ2-5,TRBV7-3,ASSRLAQETQY
few,TRBJ2-7,TRBV28,ASGTGFTVTEEQY
-,TRBJ2-3,TRBV19,ASSIVSGGTGADTQY
-,TRBJ2-7,TRBV28,ASGRDSSYEQY
-,TRBJ2-3,TRBV9,ASSREDTQY
-,TRBJ1-6,TRBV4-3,ASSQGTGGPDSPLH
-,TRBJ2-3,TRBV4-3,ASSQEWRGPTDTQY
-,TRBJ1-5,TRBV2,ASSEEPVGNQPQH
-,TRBJ2-7,TRBV7-9,ASSLIGSEQY